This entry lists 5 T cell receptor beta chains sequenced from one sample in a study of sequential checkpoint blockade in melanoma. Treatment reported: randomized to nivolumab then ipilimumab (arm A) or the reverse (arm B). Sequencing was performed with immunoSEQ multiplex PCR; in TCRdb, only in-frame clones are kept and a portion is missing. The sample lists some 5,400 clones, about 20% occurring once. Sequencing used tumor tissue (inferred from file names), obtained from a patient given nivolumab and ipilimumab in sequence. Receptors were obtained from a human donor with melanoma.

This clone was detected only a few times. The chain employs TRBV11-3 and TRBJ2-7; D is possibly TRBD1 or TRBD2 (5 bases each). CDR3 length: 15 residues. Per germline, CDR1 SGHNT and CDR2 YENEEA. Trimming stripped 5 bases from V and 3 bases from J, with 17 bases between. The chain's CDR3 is CASSPHAGTDYEQYF. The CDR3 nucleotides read TGTGCCAGCAGCCCGCATGCCGGGACGGACTACGAGCAGTACTTC.

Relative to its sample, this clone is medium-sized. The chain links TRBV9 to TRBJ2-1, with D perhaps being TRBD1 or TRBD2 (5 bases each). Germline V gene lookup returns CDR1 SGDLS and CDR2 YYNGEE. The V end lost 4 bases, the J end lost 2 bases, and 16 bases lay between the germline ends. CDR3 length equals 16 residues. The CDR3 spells CASSPRDGPPYNEQFF. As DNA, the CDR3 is TGTGCCAGCAGCCCTCGGGACGGACCGCCCTACAATGAGCAGTTCTTC.

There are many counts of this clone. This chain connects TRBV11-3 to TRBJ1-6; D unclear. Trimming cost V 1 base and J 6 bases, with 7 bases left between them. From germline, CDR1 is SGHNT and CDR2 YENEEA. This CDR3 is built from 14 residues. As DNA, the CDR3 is TGTGCCAGCAGCTTAGGAGGGAGTAATTCACCCCTCCACTTT. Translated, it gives CASSLGGSNSPLHF.

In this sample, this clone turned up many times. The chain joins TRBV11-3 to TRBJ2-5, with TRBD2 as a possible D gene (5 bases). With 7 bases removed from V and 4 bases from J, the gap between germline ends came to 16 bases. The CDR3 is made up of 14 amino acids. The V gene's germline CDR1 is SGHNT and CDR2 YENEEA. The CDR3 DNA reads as TGTGCCAGCACCCGGGGAGCAGGTGGAGAGACCCAGTACTTC. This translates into CASTRGAGGETQYF.

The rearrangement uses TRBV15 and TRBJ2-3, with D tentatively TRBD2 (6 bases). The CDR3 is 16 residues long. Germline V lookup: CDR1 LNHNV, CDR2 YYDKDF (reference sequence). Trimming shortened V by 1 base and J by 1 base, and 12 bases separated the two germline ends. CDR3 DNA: TGTGCCACCAGCAGAGGGTCTAGCGCAGGCACAGATACGCAGTATTTT. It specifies CATSRGSSAGTDTQYF.